This TCR beta chain is drawn from a study of cytomegalovirus exposure and HLA in healthy donors. PCR used 60 Vbeta primers and 13 Jbeta primers. TCRdb keeps only in-frame clones here, not all; method: immunoSEQ multiplex PCR. The data hold 55,000 to 70,000 clones, with less than 85% observed a single time. This clone was seen a handful of times. Its matching antigen is unknown. CDR1 is MNHEY, CDR2 SMNVEV, per germline (reference sequence). The CDR3 extends over 15 amino acids. The V segment lost 5 bases and the J segment 0 bases; nucleotides outside the gene matches: 6. Whole-study results and caveats: Per a later analysis, 18,000 or so TCR beta sequences showed association with HLA alleles at 0.05 false discovery rate. Accurate HLA-A and HLA-B prediction from TCR beta sequences was reported for most subjects.

The receptor was isolated from a woman aged 25 to 45 in good health and CMV-seronegative. The V call is TRBV27, the J call TRBJ1-1; 7 nucleotides line up with TRBD1. The sample comprised PBMCs. This CDR3 reads CASSPPGQMNTEAFF. The CDR3 DNA reads as TGTGCCAGCAGTCCTCCGGGACAGATGAACACTGAAGCTTTCTTT.